Presented here are 8 T cell receptor beta chains from one specimen sequenced in a study of T cell responses to AZD1222 COVID-19 vaccine. TCRdb's table, derived via immunoSEQ multiplex PCR, lists solely in-frame clones and lacks some. This table holds 75,000 to 100,000 clones, roughly nine tenths found once. The sample consisted of peripheral blood, taken on day 0 of AZD1222 vaccination. The receptors come from an adult in good health.

V is TRBV11-2 and J is TRBJ1-1; D unclear. This CDR3 is built from 14 residues. In germline, CDR1 is SGHAT, CDR2 FQNNGV. V dropped 0 bases and J dropped 0 bases, with 5 bases sitting between them. The CDR3 here is CASSLDNLNTEAFF. In DNA form, the CDR3 reads TGTGCCAGCAGCTTAGATAACCTGAACACTGAAGCTTTCTTT. Full variable domain (rest looked up from reference TRBV11-2 and TRBJ1-1): EAGVAQSPRYKIIEKRQSVAFWCNPISGHATLYWYQQILGQGPKLLIQFQNNGVVDDSQLPKDRFSAERLKGVDSTLKIQPAKLEDSAVYLCASSLDNLNTEAFFGQGTRLTVV.

This chain uses TRBV6-1 with TRBJ1-2; D gene uncertain. V gave up 2 bases and J gave up 7 bases, with 8 bases separating them. Germline assignment: CDR1 MNHNS and CDR2 SASEGT. The CDR3 extends over 12 amino acids. In nucleotides, the CDR3 is TGTGCCAGCAGTGAAAACACGGCTGGCTACACCTTC. The encoded protein is CASSENTAGYTF.

This chain joins TRBV18 and TRBJ1-6, with 9 bases fitting TRBD1. This CDR3 has 17 residues. Germline CDR1 is KGHSH and CDR2 is LQKENI. V shed 3 bases and J 6 bases; nucleotides not matched to a gene: 9. The CDR3 DNA reads TGTGCCAGCTCACCGGAACAGGGGGCGGTCGGTAATTCACCCCTCCACTTT. Amino acid sequence: CASSPEQGAVGNSPLHF. Drawing the rest from reference TRBV18 and TRBJ1-6, the complete variable domain is NAGVMQNPRHLVRRRGQEARLRCSPMKGHSHVYWYRQLPEEGLKFMVYLQKENIIDESGMPKERFSAEFPKEGPSILRIQQVVRGDSAAYFCASSPEQGAVGNSPLHFGNGTRLTVT.

The chain is built from TRBV13 and TRBJ2-7; 12 bases match TRBD2. Germline V gives CDR1 PRHDT, CDR2 FYEKMQ (reference sequence). The CDR3 is 15 residues long. V shed 5 bases, J shed 3 bases, and the junction held 5 bases outside the gene matches. The CDR3 sequence: CASSRWTSGNYEQYF. In DNA, the CDR3 is TGTGCCAGCAGCCGCTGGACTAGCGGGAACTACGAGCAGTACTTC.

This chain joins TRBV2 and TRBJ2-3; no definite D call. Looked up from germline, CDR1 is SNHLY and CDR2 is FYNNEI. The ends were cut back, 6 bases at V and 0 bases at J, with 1 base in the middle. This CDR3 has 11 residues. The CDR3 loop reads CASSSTDTQYF. CDR3 sequence (DNA): TGTGCCAGCAGCAGCACAGATACGCAGTATTTT.

This chain connects TRBV28 to TRBJ2-7; D call uncertain. V was cut by 3 bases and J by 0 bases, with 6 bases left in between. Germline CDR1 and CDR2: MDHEN and SYDVKM. The CDR3 has 13 amino acids. The CDR3 DNA sequence: TGTGCCAGCAGTTTCTCCAGCTCCTACGAGCAGTACTTC. Protein product: CASSFSSSYEQYF.

The chain is built from TRBV7-3 and TRBJ2-2, with a possible D match to TRBD1 (6 bases). With 5 bases removed from V and 2 bases from J, the gap between germline ends came to 15 bases. Germline CDR1 reads SGHTA; CDR2 reads FQGTGA. The CDR3 is made up of 16 amino acids. The CDR3 sequence: CASSPRGIRNTGELFF. The CDR3, as DNA: TGTGCCAGCAGCCCCAGGGGTATAAGAAACACCGGGGAGCTGTTTTTT.

The chain joins TRBV13 to TRBJ2-2; D is perhaps TRBD2 (5 bases). CDR1 is PRHDT and CDR2 is FYEKMQ in the germline V gene (reference sequence). The CDR3 length is 12 residues. V was trimmed by 8 bases and J by 8 bases, leaving 12 bases between them. This CDR3 reads CASRGSAGELFF. The DNA for the CDR3 is TGTGCCAGCCGCGGGTCTGCTGGGGAGCTGTTTTTT.